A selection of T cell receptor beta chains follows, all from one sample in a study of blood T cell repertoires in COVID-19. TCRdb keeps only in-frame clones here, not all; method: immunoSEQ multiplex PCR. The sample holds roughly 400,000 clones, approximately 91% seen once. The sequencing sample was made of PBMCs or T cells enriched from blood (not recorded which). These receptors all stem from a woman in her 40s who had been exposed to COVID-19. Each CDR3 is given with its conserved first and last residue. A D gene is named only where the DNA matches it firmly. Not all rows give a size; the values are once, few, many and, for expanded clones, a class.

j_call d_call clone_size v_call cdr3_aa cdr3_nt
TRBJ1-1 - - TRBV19 CASSMPPGAATEAFF TGTGCCAGTAGTATGCCGCCAGGGGCGGCCACTGAAGCTTTCTTT
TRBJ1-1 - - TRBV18 CASSPQRGHLNTEAFF TGTGCCAGCTCACCACAGCGGGGACACCTGAACACTGAAGCTTTCTTT
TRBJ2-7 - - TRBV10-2 CASSESSSSYEQYF TGCGCCAGCAGTGAGTCGAGTAGCTCCTACGAGCAGTACTTC
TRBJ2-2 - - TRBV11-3 CASSLGQGTNTGELFF TGTGCCAGCAGCTTAGGGCAGGGGACGAACACCGGGGAGCTGTTTTTT
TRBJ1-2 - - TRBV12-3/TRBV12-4 CASRPGVNYGYTF TGTGCCAGCAGGCCAGGGGTTAACTATGGCTACACCTTC
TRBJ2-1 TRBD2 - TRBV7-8 CASSLMGASGNSYNEQFF TGTGCCAGCAGCTTAATGGGGGCTAGCGGGAACTCCTACAATGAGCAGTTCTTC
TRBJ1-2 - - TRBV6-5 CASIERPAGNYGYTF TGTGCCAGCATAGAAAGGCCGGCAGGGAACTATGGCTACACCTTC
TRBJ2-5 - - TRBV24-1 CATKPTQYF TGTGCCACCAAGCCGACCCAGTACTTC
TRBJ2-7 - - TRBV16 CASAILISYEQYF TGTGCCAGCGCAATACTGATCTCCTACGAGCAGTACTTC
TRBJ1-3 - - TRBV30 CAWRGGANTIYF TGTGCCTGGAGAGGGGGGGCGAACACCATATATTTT
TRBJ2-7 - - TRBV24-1 CATSATSGHSLVGEQYF TGTGCCACCAGTGCGACCTCGGGACACTCTTTGGTAGGCGAGCAGTACTTC
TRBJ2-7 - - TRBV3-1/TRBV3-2 CASSRPAGTSTGGSSYEQYF TGTGCCAGCAGCCGTCCGGCGGGGACTTCGACCGGGGGTAGCTCCTACGAGCAGTACTTC
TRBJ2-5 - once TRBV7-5 CPREGGRETQYF TGTCCGAGGGAGGGAGGAAGGGAGACCCAGTACTTC
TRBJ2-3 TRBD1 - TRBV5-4 CASVRDRGTDTQYF TGTGCCAGCGTCCGGGACAGGGGGACAGATACGCAGTATTTT
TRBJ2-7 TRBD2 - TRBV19 CASSTAGASSYEQYF TGTGCCAGTAGTACGGCGGGAGCGAGCTCCTACGAGCAGTACTTC
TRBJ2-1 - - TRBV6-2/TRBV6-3 CASSALGGAYNEQFF TGTGCCAGCAGTGCCCTCGGCGGAGCTTACAATGAGCAGTTCTTC
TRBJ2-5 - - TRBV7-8 CASSPQGKETQYF TGTGCCAGCAGCCCACAGGGCAAAGAGACCCAGTACTTC
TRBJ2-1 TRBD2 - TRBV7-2 CASSLVLAGRNEQFF TGTGCCAGCAGCTTAGTCCTAGCGGGAAGGAATGAGCAGTTCTTC
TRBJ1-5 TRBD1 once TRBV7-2 CASSTDRGVQPQHF TGTGCCAGCAGCACCGACAGGGGGGTGCAGCCCCAGCATTTT
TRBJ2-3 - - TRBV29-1 CSVQGRSTDTQYF TGCAGCGTTCAGGGCCGGAGCACAGATACGCAGTATTTT
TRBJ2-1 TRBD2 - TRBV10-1 CASSVGGSTHEQFF TGCGCCAGCAGTGTTGGCGGGAGCACCCATGAGCAGTTCTTC
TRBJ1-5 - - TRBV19 CASSILAGTNQPQHF TGTGCCAGTAGTATTCTTGCAGGTACGAATCAGCCCCAGCATTTT
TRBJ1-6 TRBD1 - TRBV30 CAWSGQGASPLHF TGTGCCTGGAGCGGACAGGGGGCTTCACCCCTCCACTTT
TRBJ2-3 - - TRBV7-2 CASSLEPGLRTDTQCF TGTGCCAGCAGCTTAGAACCGGGACTTCGTACAGATACGCAGTGTTTT
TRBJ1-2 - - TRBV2 CASSRGQLIYGYTF TGTGCCAGCAGCCGTGGGCAGTTGATCTATGGCTACACCTTC
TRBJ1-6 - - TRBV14 CASSQDGVRPLHF TGTGCCAGCAGCCAAGACGGGGTACGGCCCCTCCACTTT
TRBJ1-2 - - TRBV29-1 CSVEPYLGPPSGGGYTF TGCAGCGTTGAACCATATCTGGGGCCTCCCTCCGGCGGTGGCTACACCTTC
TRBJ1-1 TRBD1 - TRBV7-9 CASSPDRGRNTEAFF TGTGCCAGCAGCCCGGACAGGGGGCGGAATACTGAAGCTTTCTTT
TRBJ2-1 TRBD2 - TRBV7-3 CASRVSGMSSYNEQFF TGTGCCAGCAGGGTTAGCGGGATGAGCTCCTACAATGAGCAGTTCTTC
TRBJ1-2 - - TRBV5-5 CASRHLDCLCYGYTF TGTGCCAGCAGACACCTCGACTGTTTGTGTTATGGCTACACCTTC
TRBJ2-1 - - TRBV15 CATRTLQGRSYNEQFF TGTGCCACCAGAACACTACAGGGCCGGTCCTACAATGAGCAGTTCTTC
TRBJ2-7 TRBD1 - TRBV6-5 CASRGDRPGKYF TGTGCCAGCAGGGGGGACAGGCCTGGGAAGTACTTC
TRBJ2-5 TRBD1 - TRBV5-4 CASSTGQAGETQYF TGTGCCAGCAGCACCGGACAGGCCGGGGAGACCCAGTACTTC
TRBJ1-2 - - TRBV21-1 CASRAGQGFGGYTF TGTGCCAGCAGGGCGGGACAGGGATTTGGTGGCTACACCTTC
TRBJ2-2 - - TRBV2 CASSGQVHTGELFF TGTGCCAGCAGTGGACAGGTTCACACCGGGGAGCTGTTTTTT
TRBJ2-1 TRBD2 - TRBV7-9 CASSFGTSVDEQFF TGTGCCAGCAGCTTTGGGACTAGCGTCGATGAGCAGTTCTTC
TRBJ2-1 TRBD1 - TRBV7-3 CASSRGQGSYNEQFF TGTGCCAGCAGCCGGGGACAGGGGTCCTACAATGAGCAGTTCTTC
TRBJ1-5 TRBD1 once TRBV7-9 CASSRDLTGGNQPQHF TGTGCCAGCAGCCGTGACCTCACAGGGGGTAATCAGCCCCAGCATTTT
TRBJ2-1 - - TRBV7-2 CASSLGGGTPRNEQFF TGTGCCAGCAGCTTAGGTGGCGGGACCCCTCGGAATGAGCAGTTCTTC
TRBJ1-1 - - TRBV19 CVRGGATTEAFF TGCGTTCGGGGGGGTGCTACCACTGAAGCTTTCTTT
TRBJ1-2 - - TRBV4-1 CASSQDRGGSNYGYTF TGCGCCAGCAGCCAAGATAGAGGGGGAAGTAACTATGGCTACACCTTC